One and the same sample provided the 22 T cell receptor beta chains below, sequenced in a study of T cell repertoires in cytomegalovirus infection. From the reads, TCRdb called clonotypes with MiXCR, one entry per CDR3 protein. The sample has about 260,000 distinct CDR3 sequences, roughly 15% seen once. The material sequenced was PBMCs. Source of these receptors: a human donor in good health (CMV status not recorded). Some clones in this sample may be carry-over from other donors' samples.

The chain recombines TRBV3-1 with TRBJ2-3, with 10 bases that match TRBD1. V dropped 5 bases and J dropped 2; count of bases not matched to a gene: 7. From germline, CDR1 is LGHDT and CDR2 YNNKEL (reference sequence). The CDR3 sequence is 16 residues long. The CDR3 is CASSFRTGGTTDTQYF. The CDR3 coding sequence is TGTGCCAGCAGCTTTAGGACAGGGGGTACCACAGATACGCAGTATTTT.

This clonotype was recorded a few times. The V call is TRBV25-1, the J call TRBJ2-5; D unresolved. This CDR3 spans 12 amino acids. V dropped 4 bases and J dropped 1 base, with 4 bases sitting between them. From germline, CDR1 is MGHDK and CDR2 SYGVNS. The CDR3: CASSGPQETQYF. The CDR3 coding sequence is TGTGCCAGCAGTGGGCCCCAAGAGACCCAGTACTTC.

This clonotype has ten or more counts. The chain is built from TRBV28 and TRBJ1-2; D call uncertain. The CDR3 is made up of 11 amino acids. The V end was cut by 5 bases, the J end by 2 bases, with 3 bases between. In germline, CDR1 is MDHEN, CDR2 SYDVKM. DNA for the CDR3: TGTGCCAGCAGTCAAAACTATGGCTACACCTTC. This gives the protein CASSQNYGYTF.

This clonotype has ten or more counts. The rearrangement joins TRBV7-7 to TRBJ2-5; 7 nucleotides match TRBD1. The CDR3 loop spans 14 amino acids. Per the germline V gene, CDR1 is SSHAT and CDR2 is FNYEAQ (reference sequence). V was pared by 6 bases and J by 1 base, with 5 bases of the junction left unmatched. CDR3 sequence (DNA): TGTGCCAGCAGTCCCGGGACAGCCCAAGAGACCCAGTACTTC. As protein: CASSPGTAQETQYF.

This clonotype was recorded a few times. The rearrangement joins TRBV5-4 to TRBJ1-1; D not certain. Germline V gene data show CDR1 as SGHNT and CDR2 as YYREEE (reference sequence). V was clipped by 4 bases and J by 0 bases, with 16 bases between them. The CDR3 consists of 16 residues. CDR3 protein: CASSPLDQFMNTEAFF. CDR3 coding DNA: TGTGCCAGCAGCCCCCTGGACCAATTCATGAACACTGAAGCTTTCTTT.

This clonotype was seen at least ten times. This chain links TRBV12-3 or TRBV12-4 with TRBJ2-7, with a tentative D call TRBD1 (6 bases). V shed 5 bases and J shed 2 bases, with 16 bases lying between them. CDR3 length equals 15 residues. The chain's CDR3 is CASSRRRDTTYEQYF. CDR3 DNA sequence: TGTGCCAGCAGTAGACGCCGGGACACCACCTACGAGCAGTACTTC.

There are many counts of this clonotype. The chain joins TRBV5-4 to TRBJ2-5; D ambiguous. This CDR3 has 13 residues. Trimming removed 9 bases from V and 3 bases from J, with 15 bases in between. Germline CDR1 is SGHNT and CDR2 is YYREEE (reference sequence). The CDR3 coding sequence is TGTGCCACCGAGGAGTGGCCAGAAGAGACCCAGTACTTC. This sequence encodes CATEEWPEETQYF.

This clonotype was picked up many times. This chain connects TRBV7-2 to TRBJ1-2; 7 nucleotides align to TRBD1. CDR1 SGHTA and CDR2 FQGNSA come from the germline V gene. The V segment lost 1 base and the J segment 8 bases; nucleotides outside the gene matches: 13. CDR3 length equals 16 residues. The CDR3 nucleotides are TGTGCCAGCAGCTTAGACCTGGGCAGGGGGATTGCGGGCTACACCTTC. Amino acid sequence: CASSLDLGRGIAGYTF.

Ten or more counts support this clonotype. V gene TRBV7-2 combines with J gene TRBJ1-2, with 8 nucleotides matching TRBD1. J lost 3 bases, V lost 3 bases, and 0 bases had no gene match. The CDR3 length is 13 residues. Germline CDR1 is SGHTA and CDR2 is FQGNSA. The CDR3 loop is CASSFRGHYGYTF. In DNA, the CDR3 is TGTGCCAGCAGCTTCAGGGGGCACTATGGCTACACCTTC.

This clonotype was counted many times. The V and J genes are TRBV14 and TRBJ1-1, with D maybe TRBD1 (5 bases). The V gene's germline CDR1 is SGHDN and CDR2 FVKESK. The CDR3 has 13 amino acids. The V and J ends lost 3 bases and 5 bases respectively, with 10 bases between them. This CDR3 is CASSHSGGTEAFF. CDR3 sequence (DNA): TGTGCCAGCAGCCACTCGGGGGGAACTGAAGCTTTCTTT.

The J gene is TRBJ2-7, the V gene TRBV5-4, with 13 positions matching TRBD2. The V gene end was trimmed by 5 bases and the J gene end by 7 bases; junction bases not matched to a gene: 12. The CDR3 loop spans 16 amino acids. Germline CDR1 and CDR2: SGHNT and YYREEE (reference sequence). CDR3 DNA: TGTGCCAGCAGAATGGCCGGACTAGCGGGAGCAGGAGAGCAGTACTTC. It codes for CASRMAGLAGAGEQYF.

V usage is TRBV7-3 and J usage is TRBJ1-1, with TRBD1 identical over 10 bases. V was clipped by 4 bases and J by 1 base; unmatched bases: 3. Germline assignment: CDR1 SGHTA and CDR2 FQGTGA. The CDR3 contains 15 residues. CDR3: CASSYGQGGNTEAFF. The DNA of the CDR3 is TGTGCCAGCAGCTATGGACAGGGGGGGAACACTGAAGCTTTCTTT.

Many counts were recorded for this clonotype. The chain couples TRBV11-2 to TRBJ2-7; a possible D gene is TRBD2 (5 bases). CDR1 is SGHAT, CDR2 FQNNGV, per germline. CDR3 size: 13 residues. V lost 0 bases and J lost 5, with 8 bases in between. The CDR3 bases are TGTGCCAGCAGCTTAGAGGAGGAAAACGAGCAGTACTTC. This encodes CASSLEEENEQYF.

This clonotype came up many times. V usage is TRBV7-9 and J usage is TRBJ1-5, with D perhaps TRBD1 (6 bases). Germline values: CDR1 SEHNR, CDR2 FQNEAQ (reference sequence). The CDR3 is 14 residues long. Trimming shortened V by 5 bases and J by 10 bases, and 18 bases separated the two germline ends. CDR3 sequence: CASSTSGEGQPQHF. The CDR3, as DNA: TGTGCCAGCAGCACCTCAGGGGAAGGGCAACCCCAGCATTTT.

The table lists this clonotype with many counts. The genes are TRBV7-2 and TRBJ1-4, with 10 positions matching TRBD1. V gave up 5 bases and J gave up 7 bases; unmatched junction bases: 10. The CDR3 runs 16 residues. Germline CDR1 is SGHTA and CDR2 is FQGNSA. The CDR3 region is CASSTGQGSWSEKLFF. CDR3 bases: TGTGCCAGCAGCACGGGACAGGGGTCCTGGAGTGAAAAACTGTTTTTT. The full variable domain, with the rest looked up from reference TRBV7-2 and TRBJ1-4, is GAGVSQSPSNKVTEKGKDVELRCDPISGHTALYWYRQSLGQGLEFLIYFQGNSAPDKSGLPSDRFSAERTGGSVSTLTIQRTQQEDSAVYLCASSTGQGSWSEKLFFGSGTQLSVL.

This clonotype was counted at least ten times. The chain couples TRBV25-1 to TRBJ2-2; tentative D call: TRBD1 (5 bases). The ends were cut back, 2 bases at V and 0 bases at J, with 10 bases in the middle. CDR3 length equals 16 residues. Germline V lookup: CDR1 MGHDK, CDR2 SYGVNS. Written as DNA, the CDR3 is TGTGCCAGCAGTGAAATTGGGGCCGCGAACACCGGGGAGCTGTTTTTT. Protein product: CASSEIGAANTGELFF.

This clonotype was found many times. CDR3 sequence: CASSLALGEQYF. CDR3 nucleotide sequence: TGTGCCAGCAGCTTAGCACTGGGCGAGCAGTACTTC. The rearrangement joins TRBV7-2 to TRBJ2-7; no reliable D call. CDR1 and CDR2 (germline): SGHTA, FQGNSA. The CDR3 consists of 12 residues. Trimming removed 0 bases at V and 6 bases at J, with 6 bases between.

In this sample, this clonotype turned up many times. J is TRBJ2-7 and V is TRBV7-2; TRBD2 is a possible D gene (6 bases). This CDR3 comprises 16 residues. Trimming took off 4 bases at V and 7 bases at J, with 23 bases between the two ends. Germline V gene sequence: CDR1 SGHTA, CDR2 FQGNSA. The CDR3 DNA reads TGTGCCAGCAGCTGGCACCGGGACTCCGCCTTTGGGGAGCAGTACTTC. Protein sequence: CASSWHRDSAFGEQYF.

In its sample, this clonotype was seen many times. The V call is TRBV7-8, the J call TRBJ1-1, with 10 bases aligning to TRBD1. CDR3 length: 15 amino acids. Germline CDR1 reads SGHVS; CDR2 reads FQNEAQ. The ends lost 3 bases at V and 11 bases at J; junction bases unmatched: 12. The CDR3: CASSLGDRGEVGAFF. In nucleotides, the CDR3 is TGTGCCAGCAGCTTGGGGGACAGGGGAGAGGTAGGGGCTTTCTTT.

The chain couples TRBV12-5 to TRBJ2-7, with 7 bases aligning to TRBD1. Germline V gives CDR1 LGHNT, CDR2 FRNRAP. V dropped 11 bases and J dropped 2; count of bases not matched to a gene: 15. The CDR3 totals 15 residues. The DNA of the CDR3 is TGTGCTGGCCCGAAATGGGACAGCAAAACCTACGAGCAGTACTTC. It translates to CAGPKWDSKTYEQYF.

The CDR3 here is CSAGDRGKTDTQYF. The CDR3 DNA sequence: TGCAGTGCTGGGGACAGGGGGAAGACAGATACGCAGTATTTT. This chain connects TRBV20-1 to TRBJ2-3; 11 nucleotides agree with TRBD1. CDR3 length equals 14 residues. Germline CDR1 reads DFQATT; CDR2 reads SNEGSKA (reference sequence). The J segment lost 3 bases and the V segment lost 5 bases, leaving 4 bases of the junction unmatched.

This clonotype was recorded many times. The V gene is TRBV19, the J gene TRBJ2-7; 10 bases map to TRBD2. J gave up 2 bases and V 5 bases, and 3 bases lay outside the gene matches. The germline gives CDR1 LNHDA, CDR2 SQIVND (reference sequence). The CDR3 spans 14 residues. The CDR3 DNA reads TGTGCCAGTAGTCCGGGACTAGCGACCTACGAGCAGTACTTC. It yields the protein CASSPGLATYEQYF.